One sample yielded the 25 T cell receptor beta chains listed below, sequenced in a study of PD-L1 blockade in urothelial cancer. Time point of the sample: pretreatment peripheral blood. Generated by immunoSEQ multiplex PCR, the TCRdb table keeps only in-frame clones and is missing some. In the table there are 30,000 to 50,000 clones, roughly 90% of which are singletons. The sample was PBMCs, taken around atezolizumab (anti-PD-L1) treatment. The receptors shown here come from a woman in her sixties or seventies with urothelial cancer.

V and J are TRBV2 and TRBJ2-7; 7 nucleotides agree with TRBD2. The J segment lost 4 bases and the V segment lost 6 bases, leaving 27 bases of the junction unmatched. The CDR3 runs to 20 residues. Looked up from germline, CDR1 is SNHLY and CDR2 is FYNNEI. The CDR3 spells CASSAPGVAGSPISTYEQYF. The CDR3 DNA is TGTGCCAGCAGCGCCCCGGGGGTAGCGGGTTCACCCATCTCGACTTACGAGCAGTACTTC.

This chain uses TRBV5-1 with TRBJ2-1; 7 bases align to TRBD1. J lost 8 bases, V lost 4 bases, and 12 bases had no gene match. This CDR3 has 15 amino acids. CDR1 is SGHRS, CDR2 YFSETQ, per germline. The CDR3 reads CASSRGQSYGDEQFF. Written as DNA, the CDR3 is TGCGCCAGCAGCCGGGGACAGTCATATGGCGATGAGCAGTTCTTC.

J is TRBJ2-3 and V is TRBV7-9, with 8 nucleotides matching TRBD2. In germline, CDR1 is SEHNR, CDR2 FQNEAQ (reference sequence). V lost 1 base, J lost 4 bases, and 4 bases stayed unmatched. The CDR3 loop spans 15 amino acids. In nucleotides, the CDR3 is TGTGCCAGCAGCTTAGGGGCTAGCGGGTCAGATACGCAGTATTTT. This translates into CASSLGASGSDTQYF.

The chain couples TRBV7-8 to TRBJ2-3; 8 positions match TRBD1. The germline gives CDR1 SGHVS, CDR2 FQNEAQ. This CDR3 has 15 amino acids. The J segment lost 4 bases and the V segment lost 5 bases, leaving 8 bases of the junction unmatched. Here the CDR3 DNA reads TGTGCCAGCAGCACTCAAACGACAGGGGCAGATACGCAGTATTTT. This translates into CASSTQTTGADTQYF.

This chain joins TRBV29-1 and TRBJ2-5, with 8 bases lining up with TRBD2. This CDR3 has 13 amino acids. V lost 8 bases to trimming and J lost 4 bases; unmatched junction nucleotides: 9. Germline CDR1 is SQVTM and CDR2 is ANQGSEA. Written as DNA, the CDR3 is TGCAGCTCCCGGACTAGCATCAGAGAGACCCAGTACTTC. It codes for CSSRTSIRETQYF.

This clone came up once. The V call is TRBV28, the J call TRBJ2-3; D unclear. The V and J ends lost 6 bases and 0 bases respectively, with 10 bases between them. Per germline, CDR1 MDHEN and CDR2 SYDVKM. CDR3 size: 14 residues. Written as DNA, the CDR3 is TGTGCCAGCAGCCCCGCCCGGAGCACAGATACGCAGTATTTT. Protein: CASSPARSTDTQYF.

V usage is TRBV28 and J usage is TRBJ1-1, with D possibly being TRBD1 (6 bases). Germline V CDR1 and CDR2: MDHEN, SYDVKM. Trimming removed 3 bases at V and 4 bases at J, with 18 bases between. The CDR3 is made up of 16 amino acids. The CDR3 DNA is TGTGCCAGCAGTTTTCTGCTCAGGGGCGTGGGCACTGAAGCTTTCTTT. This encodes CASSFLLRGVGTEAFF.

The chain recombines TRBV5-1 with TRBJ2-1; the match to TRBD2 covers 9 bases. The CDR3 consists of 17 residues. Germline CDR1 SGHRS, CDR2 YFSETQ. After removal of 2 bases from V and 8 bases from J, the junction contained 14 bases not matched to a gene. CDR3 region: CASSLRPAAGGNDEQFF. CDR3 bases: TGCGCCAGCAGCTTAAGACCCGCAGCGGGAGGTAACGATGAGCAGTTCTTC.

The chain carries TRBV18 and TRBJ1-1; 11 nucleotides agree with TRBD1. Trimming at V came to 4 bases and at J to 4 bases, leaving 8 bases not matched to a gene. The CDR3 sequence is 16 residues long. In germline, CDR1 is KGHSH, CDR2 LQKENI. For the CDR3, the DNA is TGTGCCAGCTCACGACTACGGGACAGGGGGAGCACTGAAGCTTTCTTT. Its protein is CASSRLRDRGSTEAFF.

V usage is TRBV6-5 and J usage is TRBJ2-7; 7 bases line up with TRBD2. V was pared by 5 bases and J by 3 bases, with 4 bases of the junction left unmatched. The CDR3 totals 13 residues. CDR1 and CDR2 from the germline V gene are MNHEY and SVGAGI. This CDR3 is CASSTPGGYEQYF. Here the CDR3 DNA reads TGTGCCAGCAGTACACCGGGAGGCTACGAGCAGTACTTC.

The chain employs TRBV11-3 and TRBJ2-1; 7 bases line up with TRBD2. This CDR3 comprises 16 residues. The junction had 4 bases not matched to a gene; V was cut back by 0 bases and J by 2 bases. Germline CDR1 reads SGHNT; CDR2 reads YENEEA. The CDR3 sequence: CASSLEGGRAYNEQFF. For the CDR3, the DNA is TGTGCCAGCAGCTTAGAGGGCGGGAGAGCCTACAATGAGCAGTTCTTC.

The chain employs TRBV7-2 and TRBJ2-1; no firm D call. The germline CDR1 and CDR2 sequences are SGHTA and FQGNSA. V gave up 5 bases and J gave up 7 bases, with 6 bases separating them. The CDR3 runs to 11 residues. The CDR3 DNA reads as TGTGCCAGCAGCCCTATGAATGAGCAGTTCTTC. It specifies CASSPMNEQFF. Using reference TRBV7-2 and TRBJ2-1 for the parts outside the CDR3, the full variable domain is GAGVSQSPSNKVTEKGKDVELRCDPISGHTALYWYRQSLGQGLEFLIYFQGNSAPDKSGLPSDRFSAERTGGSVSTLTIQRTQQEDSAVYLCASSPMNEQFFGPGTRLTVL.

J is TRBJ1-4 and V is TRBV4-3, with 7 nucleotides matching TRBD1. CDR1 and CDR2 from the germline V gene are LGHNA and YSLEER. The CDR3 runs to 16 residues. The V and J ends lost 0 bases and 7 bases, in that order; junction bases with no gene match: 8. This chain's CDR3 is CASSQDRRGRGEKLFF. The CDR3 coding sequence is TGCGCCAGCAGCCAAGATCGTAGGGGGCGAGGTGAAAAACTGTTTTTT.

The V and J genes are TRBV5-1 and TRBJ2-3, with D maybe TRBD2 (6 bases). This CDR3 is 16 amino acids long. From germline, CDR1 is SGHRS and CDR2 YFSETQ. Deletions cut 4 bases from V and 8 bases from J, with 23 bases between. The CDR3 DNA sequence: TGCGCCAGCAGCCCTACCGGGAGCCAAACTCAGCTTACGCAGTATTTT. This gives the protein CASSPTGSQTQLTQYF.

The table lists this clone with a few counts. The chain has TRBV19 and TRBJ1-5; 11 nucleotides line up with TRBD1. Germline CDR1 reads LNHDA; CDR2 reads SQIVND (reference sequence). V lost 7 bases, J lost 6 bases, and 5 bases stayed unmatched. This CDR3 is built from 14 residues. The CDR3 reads CASTVDRGLQPQHF. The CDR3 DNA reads TGTGCCAGTACCGTGGACAGGGGGCTTCAGCCCCAGCATTTT.

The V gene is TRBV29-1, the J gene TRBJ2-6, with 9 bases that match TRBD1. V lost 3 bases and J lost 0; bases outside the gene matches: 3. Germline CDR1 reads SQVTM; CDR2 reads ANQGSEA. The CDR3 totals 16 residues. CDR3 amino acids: CSVDGTGNSGANVLTF. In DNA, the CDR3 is TGCAGCGTTGATGGGACAGGGAACTCTGGGGCCAACGTCCTGACTTTC.

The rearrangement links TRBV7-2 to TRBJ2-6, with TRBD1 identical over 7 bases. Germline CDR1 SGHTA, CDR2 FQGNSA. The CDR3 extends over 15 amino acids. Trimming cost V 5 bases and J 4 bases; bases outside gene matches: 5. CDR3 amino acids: CASSDRVLGANVLTF. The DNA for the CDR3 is TGTGCCAGCAGCGACAGGGTCCTCGGGGCCAACGTCCTGACTTTC.

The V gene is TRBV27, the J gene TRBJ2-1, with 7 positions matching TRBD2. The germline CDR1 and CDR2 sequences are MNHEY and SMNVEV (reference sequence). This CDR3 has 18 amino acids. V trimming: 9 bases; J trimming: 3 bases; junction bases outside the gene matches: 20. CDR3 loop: CASQGAGTGGRGYNEQFF. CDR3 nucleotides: TGTGCCAGTCAAGGGGCCGGAACGGGCGGGAGAGGCTACAATGAGCAGTTCTTC.

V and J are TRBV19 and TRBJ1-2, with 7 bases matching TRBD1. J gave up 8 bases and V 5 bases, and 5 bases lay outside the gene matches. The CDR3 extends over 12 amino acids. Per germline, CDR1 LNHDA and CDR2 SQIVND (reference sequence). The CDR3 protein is CASSATGFGYTF. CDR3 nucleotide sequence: TGTGCCAGTAGTGCGACAGGGTTCGGCTACACCTTC.

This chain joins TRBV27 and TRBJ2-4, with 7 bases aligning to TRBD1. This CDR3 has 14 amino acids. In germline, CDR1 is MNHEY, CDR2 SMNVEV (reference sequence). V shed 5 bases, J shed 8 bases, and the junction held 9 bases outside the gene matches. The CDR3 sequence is CASSTGQPGDIQYF. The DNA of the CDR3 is TGTGCCAGCAGTACGGGACAGCCAGGTGACATTCAGTACTTC.

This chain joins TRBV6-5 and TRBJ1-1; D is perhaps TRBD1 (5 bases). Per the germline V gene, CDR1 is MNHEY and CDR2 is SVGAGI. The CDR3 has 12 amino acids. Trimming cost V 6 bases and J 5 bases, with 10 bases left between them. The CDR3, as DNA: TGTGCCAGCAGCCAAGGGGTGACTGAAGCTTTCTTT. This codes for CASSQGVTEAFF.

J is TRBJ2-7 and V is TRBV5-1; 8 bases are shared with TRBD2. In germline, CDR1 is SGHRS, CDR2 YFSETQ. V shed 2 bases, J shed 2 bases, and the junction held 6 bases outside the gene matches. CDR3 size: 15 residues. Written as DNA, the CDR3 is TGCGCCAGCAGCTTCGGGGGGGGGTTTACCTACGAGCAGTACTTC. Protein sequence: CASSFGGGFTYEQYF.

This CDR3 is CASSLPGLTNEQFF. The CDR3, as DNA: TGTGCCAGCAGCTTACCGGGACTGACAAATGAGCAGTTCTTC. The chain uses TRBV7-8 and TRBJ2-1; D may be TRBD2 (6 bases). Germline V gene lookup returns CDR1 SGHVS and CDR2 FQNEAQ. V lost 2 bases, J lost 7 bases, and 12 bases lay in between. This CDR3 has 14 amino acids.

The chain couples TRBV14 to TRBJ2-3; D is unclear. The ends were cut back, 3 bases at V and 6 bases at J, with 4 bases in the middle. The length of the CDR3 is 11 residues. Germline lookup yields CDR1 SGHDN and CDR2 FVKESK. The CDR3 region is CASSQGDTQYF. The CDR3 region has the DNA TGTGCCAGCAGCCAGGGCGATACGCAGTATTTT.

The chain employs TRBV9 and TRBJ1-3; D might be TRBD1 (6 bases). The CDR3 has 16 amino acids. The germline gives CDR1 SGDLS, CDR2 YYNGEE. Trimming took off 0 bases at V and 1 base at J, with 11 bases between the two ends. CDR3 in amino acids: CASSVGIQGSGNTIYF. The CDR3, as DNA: TGTGCCAGCAGCGTAGGAATTCAGGGGTCTGGAAACACCATATATTTT.